One sample yielded the 2 T cell receptor beta chains listed below, sequenced in a study of radiation and T cells in renal cell carcinoma. The assay was immunoSEQ multiplex PCR, and TCRdb's table has in-frame clones only and misses some. The table has 15,000 to 20,000 clones, 58% seen once. The sample's treatment: treatment-naive control, cytoreductive nephrectomy. Sample: tumor tissue, taken from a patient whose treatment was nephrectomy without radiotherapy. These receptors were taken from a middle-aged man with renal cell carcinoma.

V is TRBV6-1 and J is TRBJ1-5; 11 bases match TRBD1. The CDR3 length is 15 residues. V shed 1 base, J shed 6 bases, and the junction held 2 bases outside the gene matches. The germline gives CDR1 MNHNS, CDR2 SASEGT. The CDR3 sequence: CASSEGTGGVQPQHF. The CDR3 bases are TGTGCCAGCAGTGAAGGGACAGGGGGCGTTCAGCCCCAGCATTTT.

This clone is large in the sample. V usage is TRBV4-1 and J usage is TRBJ1-6; 7 bases match TRBD1. V gave up 0 bases and J gave up 9 bases; unmatched junction bases: 5. This CDR3 has 15 amino acids. CDR1 is MGHRA, CDR2 YSYEKL, per germline. The CDR3 region is CASSQEGRGASPLHF. DNA for the CDR3: TGCGCCAGCAGCCAAGAAGGCAGGGGGGCTTCACCCCTCCACTTT.